This TCR beta chain is from a study of T cells after posttransplantation cyclophosphamide. Regarding the study as a whole: Blood and skin or GI T cell repertoires showed limited TRB overlap. Recipient CMV seropositivity and CMV reactivation strongly tracked TRB clonality. Later blood repertoires were often dominated by clones from the donor CD8+ memory compartment.

Generated by immunoSEQ multiplex PCR, the TCRdb table keeps only in-frame clones and is missing some. The sample includes roughly 9,100 clones, 85% to 90% seen only once; the top ten take 1.6%. Note on this clone: Its antigen is as yet unknown. Other DNA sequences of this sample code for an identical CDR3.

On the day of bone marrow donation, the related graft donor provided peripheral blood. The CDR3 is made up of 15 amino acids. CDR1 and CDR2 (germline): SGHRS, YFSETQ. V shed 4 bases, J shed 2 bases, and the junction held 5 bases outside the gene matches. The sequence derives from an older woman in good health, CMV-negative, and a related stem cell transplant donor. The material sequenced was memory CD4+ T cells sorted from PBMCs. The chain combines TRBV5-1 with TRBJ2-5; TRBD2 agrees at 10 bases. Here the CDR3 DNA reads TGCGCCAGCAGCCTGGGACTAGCGAGGCAAGAGACCCAGTACTTC. This encodes CASSLGLARQETQYF.